The rows below give T cell receptor beta chains drawn from one sample of a study of cytomegalovirus exposure and HLA in healthy donors. Produced via immunoSEQ multiplex PCR; TCRdb's table is partial and in-frame only. The top ten clones hold roughly 3.4% of a sample with 120,000 to 150,000 clones, roughly 80% of them seen once. The sequencing input was PBMCs. These TCRs come from a male donor in good health and CMV-seronegative. The CDR3 runs from the conserved cysteine through the conserved F or W. Each record gives: D gene, clone size, J gene, V gene, CDR3 DNA, CDR3 protein. A D gene is named only where the DNA matches it firmly. Part of the rows lack a size; the others show once, few, many or a class for expanded clones.

D gene: -; clone size: -; J gene: TRBJ1-3; V gene: TRBV7-8; CDR3 DNA: TGTGCCAGCAGCTCCCGAGGAGGGGTTACCGGAAACACCATATATTTT; CDR3 protein: CASSSRGGVTGNTIYF
D gene: -; clone size: -; J gene: TRBJ2-7; V gene: TRBV7-9; CDR3 DNA: TGTTCCAGCAGCCTAGTTACCTACGAGCAGTACTTC; CDR3 protein: CSSSLVTYEQYF
D gene: TRBD1; clone size: once; J gene: TRBJ1-1; V gene: TRBV5-5; CDR3 DNA: TGTGCCAGCAGCTTGGTCGGACAGGGAACCCCTGAAGCTTTCTTT; CDR3 protein: CASSLVGQGTPEAFF
D gene: TRBD1; clone size: -; J gene: TRBJ1-1; V gene: TRBV11-2; CDR3 DNA: TGTGCCAGCAGCTTGACAGGGGTGAACACTGAAGCTTTCTTT; CDR3 protein: CASSLTGVNTEAFF
D gene: TRBD1; clone size: -; J gene: TRBJ1-4; V gene: TRBV19; CDR3 DNA: TGTGCCAGTAGTCCTCCTGGTGACAGGGCAAATGAAAAACTGTTTTTT; CDR3 protein: CASSPPGDRANEKLFF
D gene: TRBD2; clone size: once; J gene: TRBJ2-3; V gene: TRBV9; CDR3 DNA: TGTGCCAGCAGCGTAGGTACTAGCGGGAGTTCTGATACGCAGTATTTT; CDR3 protein: CASSVGTSGSSDTQYF
D gene: TRBD2; clone size: -; J gene: TRBJ2-7; V gene: TRBV7-8; CDR3 DNA: TGTGCCAGCAGCTTACGAACTAGCGGCCGCTCCTACGAGCAGTACTTC; CDR3 protein: CASSLRTSGRSYEQYF
D gene: TRBD1; clone size: few; J gene: TRBJ2-3; V gene: TRBV7-6; CDR3 DNA: TGTGCCAGCAGCTTATCAGGGGGCGAAGTGGATACGCAGTATTTT; CDR3 protein: CASSLSGGEVDTQYF
D gene: -; clone size: few; J gene: TRBJ2-1; V gene: TRBV29-1; CDR3 DNA: TGCAGCGTTCTGACTAGTTCTACTGAGCAGTTCTTC; CDR3 protein: CSVLTSSTEQFF
D gene: -; clone size: -; J gene: TRBJ1-5; V gene: TRBV19; CDR3 DNA: TGTGCCAGTACCCTTCATAGCAATCAGCCCCAGAATTTT; CDR3 protein: CASTLHSNQPQNF
D gene: -; clone size: -; J gene: TRBJ1-2; V gene: TRBV7-8; CDR3 DNA: TGTGCCAGCAGCTTAGCGGTGGGCAGGCCCTATGGCTACACCTTC; CDR3 protein: CASSLAVGRPYGYTF
D gene: -; clone size: -; J gene: TRBJ2-1; V gene: TRBV19; CDR3 DNA: TGTGCCAGTAGTATCGGGCAGGGCAATGAGCAGTTCTTC; CDR3 protein: CASSIGQGNEQFF
D gene: TRBD1; clone size: once; J gene: TRBJ1-5; V gene: TRBV2; CDR3 DNA: TGTGCCAGCACCGTTGACAGGGACCTTAGCAATCAGCCCCAGCATTTT; CDR3 protein: CASTVDRDLSNQPQHF
D gene: -; clone size: -; J gene: TRBJ2-2; V gene: TRBV6-6; CDR3 DNA: TGTGCCAGCAGTTACCGGGAGACCGGGGAGCTGTTTTTT; CDR3 protein: CASSYRETGELFF
D gene: -; clone size: -; J gene: TRBJ2-7; V gene: TRBV5-1; CDR3 DNA: TGCGCCAGCAGCAGGAGGGAAGATATCGAGCAGTACTTC; CDR3 protein: CASSRREDIEQYF
D gene: -; clone size: -; J gene: TRBJ1-1; V gene: TRBV19; CDR3 DNA: TGTGCCAGTAGTACGCGGGGTGAAGCTTTCTTT; CDR3 protein: CASSTRGEAFF
D gene: TRBD1; clone size: -; J gene: TRBJ1-1; V gene: TRBV4-1; CDR3 DNA: TGCGCCAGCAGCCAAGACAGGGGGCGAAAGGGCACTGAAGCTTTCTTT; CDR3 protein: CASSQDRGRKGTEAFF
D gene: -; clone size: -; J gene: TRBJ2-7; V gene: TRBV11-2; CDR3 DNA: TGTGCCAGCAGCTTTCTGAACCGAGGGTACAACCACGAGCAGTACTTC; CDR3 protein: CASSFLNRGYNHEQYF
D gene: -; clone size: -; J gene: TRBJ1-5; V gene: TRBV2; CDR3 DNA: TGTGCCAGCGCTGCCCCCCCAGGGGACCAGCCCCAGCATTTT; CDR3 protein: CASAAPPGDQPQHF
D gene: TRBD1; clone size: -; J gene: TRBJ1-2; V gene: TRBV9; CDR3 DNA: TGTGCCAGCAGCGTAGGGGGTGAGGCAGGGGGAGGCTACACCTTC; CDR3 protein: CASSVGGEAGGGYTF
D gene: -; clone size: -; J gene: TRBJ2-3; V gene: TRBV28; CDR3 DNA: TGTGCCAGCAAAACTAAAGATACGCAGTATTTT; CDR3 protein: CASKTKDTQYF
D gene: TRBD2; clone size: -; J gene: TRBJ2-1; V gene: TRBV15; CDR3 DNA: TGTGCCACCAGCAGAGGCGTCGGTAGCGGGAGTTTCAATGAGCAGTTCTTC; CDR3 protein: CATSRGVGSGSFNEQFF
D gene: TRBD2; clone size: few; J gene: TRBJ2-5; V gene: TRBV6-1; CDR3 DNA: TGTGCCAGCCACTTCGGGACTAGCGGAGGAGAGACCCAGTACTTC; CDR3 protein: CASHFGTSGGETQYF
D gene: TRBD2; clone size: few; J gene: TRBJ2-7; V gene: TRBV7-9; CDR3 DNA: TGTGCCAGCAGCTTAGGACTAGCGGGGGGCCCACAGGCCTACGAGCAGTACTTC; CDR3 protein: CASSLGLAGGPQAYEQYF
D gene: -; clone size: -; J gene: TRBJ2-3; V gene: TRBV5-5; CDR3 DNA: TGTGCCAGCAGCGGGCGGGGACCTTCTCCTAGCACAGATACGCAGTATTTT; CDR3 protein: CASSGRGPSPSTDTQYF
D gene: -; clone size: -; J gene: TRBJ2-5; V gene: TRBV18; CDR3 DNA: TGTGCCAGCTCCCCGGGACTTGGGGGGACCCAGTACTTC; CDR3 protein: CASSPGLGGTQYF
D gene: -; clone size: -; J gene: TRBJ2-3; V gene: TRBV11-3; CDR3 DNA: TGTGCCAGCAGCTTCCGAGAAGATACGCAGTATTTT; CDR3 protein: CASSFREDTQYF
D gene: -; clone size: -; J gene: TRBJ1-1; V gene: TRBV15; CDR3 DNA: TGTGCCACCAGCAGGGGAGAGTGGAGAAAGAACACTGAAGCTTTCTTT; CDR3 protein: CATSRGEWRKNTEAFF
D gene: TRBD2; clone size: once; J gene: TRBJ2-1; V gene: TRBV10-3; CDR3 DNA: TGTGCCATCAGGGAAGCGGGAGGGAGGTACAATGAGCAGTTCTTC; CDR3 protein: CAIREAGGRYNEQFF
D gene: TRBD2; clone size: -; J gene: TRBJ2-1; V gene: TRBV19; CDR3 DNA: TGTGCCAGTAGTATTGTAGCGGGCTCCTACAATGAGCAGTTCTTC; CDR3 protein: CASSIVAGSYNEQFF
D gene: TRBD1; clone size: few; J gene: TRBJ1-1; V gene: TRBV6-1; CDR3 DNA: TGTGCCAGCAGTGGCCCCGGGACAGGGGGCATGAACACTGAAGCTTTCTTT; CDR3 protein: CASSGPGTGGMNTEAFF
D gene: -; clone size: -; J gene: TRBJ1-5; V gene: TRBV28; CDR3 DNA: TGTGCCAGCAGTAGCAGGGTGGCCAATCAGCCCCAGCATTTT; CDR3 protein: CASSSRVANQPQHF
D gene: TRBD1; clone size: -; J gene: TRBJ1-2; V gene: TRBV11-1; CDR3 DNA: TGTGCCAGCAGCTTAGGGGACAGAGGCTACACCTTC; CDR3 protein: CASSLGDRGYTF
D gene: TRBD1; clone size: -; J gene: TRBJ2-1; V gene: TRBV6-6; CDR3 DNA: TGTGCCAGCAGTTCACGACAGGGCCAGTTCTTC; CDR3 protein: CASSSRQGQFF
D gene: TRBD1; clone size: -; J gene: TRBJ2-7; V gene: TRBV7-6; CDR3 DNA: TGTGCCAGCAGCCCACACTCCGGGACAGGGGCAGACGAGCAGTACTTC; CDR3 protein: CASSPHSGTGADEQYF
D gene: -; clone size: -; J gene: TRBJ2-7; V gene: TRBV30; CDR3 DNA: TGTGCCTGGAGATCCCGTCAGGCGCAGTACTTC; CDR3 protein: CAWRSRQAQYF
D gene: TRBD1; clone size: -; J gene: TRBJ2-1; V gene: TRBV30; CDR3 DNA: TGTGCCTGGAGTGTAGGGGGCGAAGAGCAGTTCTTC; CDR3 protein: CAWSVGGEEQFF
D gene: -; clone size: -; J gene: TRBJ2-1; V gene: TRBV9; CDR3 DNA: TGTGCCAGCAGCGCCTCCTATTCAGGGGGGACGGAACCCACGGAGCAGTTCTTC; CDR3 protein: CASSASYSGGTEPTEQFF
D gene: TRBD1; clone size: -; J gene: TRBJ2-7; V gene: TRBV11-2; CDR3 DNA: TGTGCCAGCAGCCAGGGGACAGGGGGCCTGACGTCCTACGAGCAGTACTTC; CDR3 protein: CASSQGTGGLTSYEQYF
D gene: -; clone size: -; J gene: TRBJ2-7; V gene: TRBV5-8; CDR3 DNA: TGTGCCAGCAGTCTTTACAGCTCCTACGAGCAGTACTTC; CDR3 protein: CASSLYSSYEQYF
D gene: TRBD1; clone size: -; J gene: TRBJ1-1; V gene: TRBV25-1; CDR3 DNA: TGTGCCAGCAGTCCCCGGGACAGGGGGAACACTGAAGCTTTCTTT; CDR3 protein: CASSPRDRGNTEAFF
D gene: -; clone size: -; J gene: TRBJ2-7; V gene: TRBV28; CDR3 DNA: TGTGCCAGCAGTTTATATGATCCAGGGTTCTACGAGCAGTACTTC; CDR3 protein: CASSLYDPGFYEQYF
D gene: TRBD1; clone size: -; J gene: TRBJ2-5; V gene: TRBV2; CDR3 DNA: TGTGCCAGCGACAGGGGCGAGGAGACCCAGTACTTC; CDR3 protein: CASDRGEETQYF
D gene: TRBD1; clone size: -; J gene: TRBJ1-5; V gene: TRBV7-8; CDR3 DNA: TGTGCCAGCAGCTTAGGAACCTGGGGACAGGGTAAGAATCAGCCCCAGCATTTT; CDR3 protein: CASSLGTWGQGKNQPQHF
D gene: TRBD2; clone size: -; J gene: TRBJ2-2; V gene: TRBV28; CDR3 DNA: TGTGCCGCAAACCCGACTAGCGGTCACTCCGGGGGGACCGGGGAGCTGTTTTTT; CDR3 protein: CAANPTSGHSGGTGELFF
D gene: -; clone size: -; J gene: TRBJ1-1; V gene: TRBV5-4; CDR3 DNA: TGTGCCAGCAGCTTAAACGGTCCTGGGGCTGGAGCTTTCTTT; CDR3 protein: CASSLNGPGAGAFF
D gene: TRBD2; clone size: -; J gene: TRBJ2-3; V gene: TRBV11-2; CDR3 DNA: TGTGCCAGCAGCTTAGGGTACCAGCGGGAGCATATAATGACAGATACGCAGTATTTT; CDR3 protein: CASSLGYQREHIMTDTQYF
D gene: TRBD1; clone size: -; J gene: TRBJ1-2; V gene: TRBV5-6; CDR3 DNA: TGTGCCAGCAGCTCCGGGACAGGGAGCTATGGCTACACCTTC; CDR3 protein: CASSSGTGSYGYTF
D gene: -; clone size: -; J gene: TRBJ1-3; V gene: TRBV27; CDR3 DNA: TGTGCCAGCAGGGGGGCCCAGGGTGGTGGAAACACCATATATTTT; CDR3 protein: CASRGAQGGGNTIYF
D gene: TRBD1; clone size: few; J gene: TRBJ2-7; V gene: TRBV6-5; CDR3 DNA: TGTGCCAGCAGTTACTCGGGACAGGACCCCTACGAGCAGTACTTC; CDR3 protein: CASSYSGQDPYEQYF
D gene: TRBD1; clone size: few; J gene: TRBJ1-2; V gene: TRBV25-1; CDR3 DNA: TGTGCCAGCAGCTCGGGACAGGGGGCAGGTAACTATGGCTACACCTTC; CDR3 protein: CASSSGQGAGNYGYTF